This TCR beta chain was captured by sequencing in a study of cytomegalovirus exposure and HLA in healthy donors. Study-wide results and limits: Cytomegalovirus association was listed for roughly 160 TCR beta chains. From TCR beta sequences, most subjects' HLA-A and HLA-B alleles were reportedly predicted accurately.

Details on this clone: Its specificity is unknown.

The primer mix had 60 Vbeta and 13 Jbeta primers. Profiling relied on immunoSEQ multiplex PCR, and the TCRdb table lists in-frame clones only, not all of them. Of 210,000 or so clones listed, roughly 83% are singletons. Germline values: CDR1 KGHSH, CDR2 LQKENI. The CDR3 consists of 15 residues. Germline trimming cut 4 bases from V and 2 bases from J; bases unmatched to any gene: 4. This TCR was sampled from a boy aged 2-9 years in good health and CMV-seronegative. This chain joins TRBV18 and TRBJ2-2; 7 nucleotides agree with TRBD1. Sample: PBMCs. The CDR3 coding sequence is TGTGCCAGCTCACAGGGGGCAGGTAACACCGGGGAGCTGTTTTTT. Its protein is CASSQGAGNTGELFF. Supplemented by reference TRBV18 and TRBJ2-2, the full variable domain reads NAGVMQNPRHLVRRRGQEARLRCSPMKGHSHVYWYRQLPEEGLKFMVYLQKENIIDESGMPKERFSAEFPKEGPSILRIQQVVRGDSAAYFCASSQGAGNTGELFFGEGSRLTVL.